The rows below give T cell receptor beta chains drawn from one sample of a study of cytomegalovirus exposure and HLA in healthy donors. Sequencing was performed with immunoSEQ multiplex PCR; in TCRdb, only in-frame clones are kept and a portion is missing. The sample carries approximately 170,000 clones, 60% to 80% recorded once. The sequencing input was PBMCs. These receptors all stem from a woman between 18 and 29 years old in good health and CMV-seronegative. Each CDR3 is given with its conserved first and last residue. The order of the fields is clone size, V gene, J gene, CDR3 length, D gene, CDR3 DNA, CDR3 protein. The D gene is left open where the match is weak. For some rows the clone size is stated as once, few or many, or as a class when expanded; others skip it.

NA,TRBV7-2,TRBJ1-6,15,TRBD1,TGTGCCAGCAGCCTGCAACAGGGGTATAATTCACCCCTCCACTTT,CASSLQQGYNSPLHF
NA,TRBV29-1,TRBJ2-7,11,TRBD1,TGCAGCGCCGGGACAGTCCACGAGCAGTACTTC,CSAGTVHEQYF
NA,TRBV5-6,TRBJ1-6,16,TRBD1,TGTGCCAGCAGTTCCGGGACAGGGTCCTATAATTCACCCCTCCACTTT,CASSSGTGSYNSPLHF
once,TRBV6-5,TRBJ2-1,15,TRBD2,TGTGCCAGCAGTTACGAAGCGGGAGATCCCAATGAGCAGTTCTTC,CASSYEAGDPNEQFF
few,TRBV4-2,TRBJ1-1,15,TRBD1,TGTGCCAGCAGCCAAGCCAGGGGGCTGAGCACTGAAGCTTTCTTT,CASSQARGLSTEAFF
NA,TRBV1,TRBJ1-2,16,NA,TGCACCAGCAGCCAAGATCAACAGGGGCATAACTATGGCTACACCTTC,CTSSQDQQGHNYGYTF
NA,TRBV7-2,TRBJ1-1,16,NA,TGTGCCAGCAGCTTACACGGAGGGAGGAGTAGCACTGAAGCTTTCTTT,CASSLHGGRSSTEAFF
NA,TRBV5-6,TRBJ2-2,14,NA,TGTGCCAGCAGCTTGGCCGTGGCAACCGGGGAGCTGTTTTTT,CASSLAVATGELFF
few,TRBV27,TRBJ2-5,11,NA,TGTGCCAGCTCCCGGGGGGAGACCCAGTACTTC,CASSRGETQYF
NA,TRBV15,TRBJ2-1,16,TRBD2,TGTGCCACCAGCCTCCCGCATCCCCTAGCGGGAAGGGAGCAGTTCTTC,CATSLPHPLAGREQFF
NA,TRBV28,TRBJ1-6,13,NA,TGTGCCAGCCTTCGACAGACTAATTCACCCCTCCACTTT,CASLRQTNSPLHF
few,TRBV29-1,TRBJ1-5,13,NA,TGCAGCGCCGGGACTGGGAGCAATCAGCCCCAGCATTTT,CSAGTGSNQPQHF
NA,TRBV11-2,TRBJ2-7,13,NA,TGTGCCAGCAGCTTTGGCGGGGCCTACGAGCAGTACTTC,CASSFGGAYEQYF
NA,TRBV6-1,TRBJ1-2,15,NA,TGTGCCAGCAGTGATAGAAGGCGGGCTAACTATGGCTACACCTTC,CASSDRRRANYGYTF
once,TRBV7-7,TRBJ1-4,17,NA,TGTGCTAGCAGCTTAGTGGCGGGACGGATAGGAACTGAAAAACTGTTTTTT,CASSLVAGRIGTEKLFF
once,TRBV28,TRBJ1-1,11,NA,TGTGCCAGCAGTTCCCAAAGAGGGGCTTTCTTT,CASSSQRGAFF